This entry concerns a single T cell receptor (beta chain). Ages ranged from about 18 to 89 years, with residence in more than 20 US areas. Clinical history as reported by participants underpinned cohort assignment. Between the trimmed V and J ends, which lost 0 bases and 4 bases, there was a span of 9 bases. The CDR3 has 14 amino acids. Germline CDR1 reads MNHEY; CDR2 reads SVGAGI. These data are taken from a study of blood T cell repertoires in COVID-19. Per the authors' pipeline: Estimation of nucleated cell counts was performed using reference gene primer amplification. Clones were read by immunoSEQ multiplex PCR, and TCRdb kept only the in-frame ones, dropping some. V and J calls and clone size follow that table, whereas D and trimming were derived from the DNA. The data hold some 240,000 clones, with roughly four fifths observed a single time.

This clonotype was sampled from a man in his thirties or forties with acute COVID-19. The chain uses TRBV6-5 and TRBJ1-1; D gene unclear. Sequenced material: PBMCs or T cells enriched from blood (not recorded which). CDR3 sequence reads: CASSYSKRATEAFF. The DNA of the CDR3 is TGTGCCAGCAGTTACTCGAAACGAGCCACTGAAGCTTTCTTT.